This passage covers 11 T cell receptor beta chains from one sample sequenced in a study of T cell repertoires in cytomegalovirus infection. For these receptors, no antigen is known. MiXCR, run by TCRdb on the reads, gives a single entry per CDR3 protein. The repertoire holds about 770,000 distinct CDR3 sequences, with roughly 29% as singletons. The sequencing here drew on cultured CD8+ T cells from PBMCs, taken from culture after CMV antigen stimulation. The receptors were sampled from a human donor in good health (CMV status not recorded). Some clones in this sample may be carry-over from other donors' samples.

This clonotype was counted between two and nine times. V gene TRBV10-2 combines with J gene TRBJ2-7; 12 bases line up with TRBD2. The CDR3 is made up of 16 amino acids. V lost 0 bases, J lost 2 bases, and 2 bases stayed unmatched. Germline CDR1 WSHSY, CDR2 SAAADI. The CDR3 DNA is TGCGCCAGCAGTGAGTCAAGGACTAGCGGGACCTACGAGCAGTACTTC. Translating gives CASSESRTSGTYEQYF.

A few counts support this clonotype. V usage is TRBV7-8 and J usage is TRBJ1-3, with unresolved D. Between the trimmed V and J ends, which lost 5 bases and 4 bases, there was a span of 9 bases. Germline values: CDR1 SGHVS, CDR2 FQNEAQ. There are 13 residues in the CDR3. The CDR3 DNA follows: TGTGCCAGCAGCCCGAGGAACGGAAACACCATATATTTT. This gives the protein CASSPRNGNTIYF.

This clonotype was detected once. J is TRBJ1-4 and V is TRBV12-3 or TRBV12-4, with D hard to call. Deletions cut 9 bases from V and 4 bases from J, with 12 bases between. The CDR3 runs to 13 residues. This CDR3 is CASSERFNEKLFF. CDR3 nucleotides: TGTGCCAGTTCGGAGCGTTTTAATGAAAAACTGTTTTTT.

J is TRBJ1-1 and V is TRBV4-1; weak D call: TRBD1 (6 bases). V was shortened by 8 bases and J by 5 bases, with 15 bases between the two germline ends. Germline-derived CDR1 and CDR2 are MGHRA and YSYEKL. CDR3 length: 13 residues. CDR3 sequence (DNA): TGCGCCAGCTCCAGGGGCCCGGGGACTGAAGCTTTCTTT. Its protein product is CASSRGPGTEAFF.

This clonotype was seen once. The rearrangement joins TRBV9 to TRBJ1-1; 7 positions match TRBD1. CDR1 and CDR2 from the germline V gene are SGDLS and YYNGEE. V shed 0 bases and J 3 bases; nucleotides not matched to a gene: 11. This CDR3 contains 17 residues. The CDR3 sequence: CASSVEGGVTGHTEAFF. The CDR3 DNA sequence: TGTGCCAGCAGCGTAGAAGGGGGTGTGACAGGGCACACTGAAGCTTTCTTT.

The chain recombines TRBV19 with TRBJ1-5, with D possibly being TRBD1 (6 bases). The CDR3 covers 17 residues. Trimming took off 3 bases at V and 2 bases at J, with 17 bases between the two ends. Germline values: CDR1 LNHDA, CDR2 SQIVND (reference sequence). CDR3 DNA sequence: TGTGCCAGTAGTATCCTACAGGGCCAGTGGGGCAATCAGCCCCAGCATTTT. Its translation: CASSILQGQWGNQPQHF. Looking up the rest from reference TRBV19 and TRBJ1-5 gives the full variable domain: DGGITQSPKYLFRKEGQNVTLSCEQNLNHDAMYWYRQDPGQGLRLIYYSQIVNDFQKGDIAEGYSVSREKKESFPLTVTSAQKNPTAFYLCASSILQGQWGNQPQHFGDGTRLSIL.

J is TRBJ2-7 and V is TRBV5-6; 9 nucleotides line up with TRBD2. Germline trimming cut 4 bases from V and 3 bases from J; bases unmatched to any gene: 11. The CDR3 loop spans 16 amino acids. CDR1 is SGHDT, CDR2 YYEEEE, per germline. CDR3 sequence: CASSGSTSGPFYEQYF. CDR3 bases: TGTGCCAGCAGCGGCTCGACTAGCGGCCCTTTCTACGAGCAGTACTTC.

This clonotype showed up many times. V usage is TRBV12-3 or TRBV12-4 and J usage is TRBJ2-3, with D perhaps matching TRBD2 (5 bases). V was cut by 3 bases and J by 0 bases, with 13 bases left in between. The CDR3 is made up of 16 amino acids. The CDR3 sequence is CASSFEGDSSTDTQYF. CDR3 nucleotide sequence: TGTGCCAGCAGTTTTGAGGGTGATTCTAGCACAGATACGCAGTATTTT.

V usage is TRBV20-1 and J usage is TRBJ2-4; TRBD2 matches 8 bases. Germline-derived CDR1 and CDR2 are DFQATT and SNEGSKA (reference sequence). J lost 0 bases, V lost 5 bases, and 18 bases had no gene match. This CDR3 has 19 amino acids. CDR3 loop: CSAFRGASGGLLAKNIQYF. CDR3 DNA: TGCAGTGCTTTCAGGGGTGCGAGCGGGGGATTACTAGCCAAAAACATTCAGTACTTC.

The chain uses TRBV6-5 and TRBJ2-2; unclear D gene. Germline V gives CDR1 MNHEY, CDR2 SVGAGI. V was clipped by 4 bases and J by 0 bases, with 6 bases between them. This CDR3 is built from 14 residues. The CDR3 nucleotides are TGTGCCAGCAGTTGGCATACGAACACCGGGGAGCTGTTTTTT. Translation: CASSWHTNTGELFF.

This clonotype was detected ten times or more. The gene calls are TRBV12-3 or TRBV12-4 and TRBJ1-1, with D perhaps matching TRBD1 (5 bases). Trimming took off 3 bases at V and 1 base at J, with 9 bases between the two ends. CDR3 length equals 14 residues. The CDR3 bases are TGTGCCAGCAGTTTTGGGGGTTCGAACACTGAAGCTTTCTTT. Its protein product is CASSFGGSNTEAFF.